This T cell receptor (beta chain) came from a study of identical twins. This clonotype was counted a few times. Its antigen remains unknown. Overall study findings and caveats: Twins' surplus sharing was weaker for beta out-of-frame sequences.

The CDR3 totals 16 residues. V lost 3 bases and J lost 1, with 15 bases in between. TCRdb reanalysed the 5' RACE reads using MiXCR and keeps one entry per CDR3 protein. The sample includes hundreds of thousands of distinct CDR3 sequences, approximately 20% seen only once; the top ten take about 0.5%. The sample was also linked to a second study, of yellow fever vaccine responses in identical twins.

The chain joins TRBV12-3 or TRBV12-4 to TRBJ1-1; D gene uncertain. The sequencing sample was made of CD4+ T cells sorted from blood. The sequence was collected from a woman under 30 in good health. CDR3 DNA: TGTGCCAGCAGTTTCTTAGGGCTCATAAAGAACACTGAAGCTTTCTTT. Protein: CASSFLGLIKNTEAFF.